This is a list of T cell receptor beta chains from one sample in a study of T cells in Graves' hyperthyroidism and ophthalmopathy. TCRdb recomputed calls from the multiplex PCR reads with MiXCR, one row per CDR3 protein. The data contain under 450,000 distinct CDR3 sequences, about 15% of them singletons. Sequenced sample: blood. These receptors were taken from a woman between 18 and 29 years old with Graves' hyperthyroidism. Both conserved end residues are part of each CDR3. A D gene is named only where the DNA matches it firmly. A row's size may be missing; if present it is once, few, many or a size class.

D | J | size | V | CDR3 | DNA
- | TRBJ1-1 | many | TRBV28 | CASSSHMYFDAFF | TGTGCCAGCAGTTCCCACATGTATTTTGATGCTTTCTTT
TRBD1 | TRBJ2-7 | - | TRBV29-1 | CSVGPGTGTGGEQYF | TGCAGCGTTGGTCCCGGGACAGGGACGGGGGGCGAGCAGTACTTC
- | TRBJ2-1 | - | TRBV7-3 | CASSSAGVHEQFF | TGTGCCAGCAGCTCCGCCGGGGTCCATGAGCAGTTCTTC
- | TRBJ2-7 | - | TRBV7-6 | CASSLEAVEENEQYF | TGTGCCAGCAGCTTAGAGGCGGTTGAGGAAAACGAGCAGTACTTC
TRBD1 | TRBJ2-1 | - | TRBV19 | CASSTQTGGEQFF | TGTGCCAGTAGTACCCAAACAGGGGGAGAGCAGTTCTTC
TRBD2 | TRBJ2-1 | - | TRBV3-1 | CASSQGNSGSDEQFF | TGTGCCAGCAGCCAAGGTAATAGCGGGAGCGATGAGCAGTTCTTC
TRBD2 | TRBJ2-7 | many | TRBV6-6 | CASSYSIPSGSYEQYF | TGTGCCAGCAGTTACTCGATTCCTAGCGGGAGCTACGAGCAGTACTTC
TRBD1 | TRBJ1-1 | few | TRBV18 | CASSPRQGTNTEAFF | TGTGCCAGCTCACCTCGACAGGGAACGAACACTGAAGCTTTCTTT
- | TRBJ1-4 | - | TRBV12-3/TRBV12-4 | CASSLWGAGEKLFF | TGTGCCAGCAGTTTGTGGGGGGCGGGGGAAAAACTGTTTTTT
- | TRBJ2-1 | few | TRBV7-9 | CASSSKSSYNEQFF | TGTGCCAGCAGCTCTAAGAGCTCCTACAATGAGCAGTTCTTC
TRBD2 | TRBJ2-1 | - | TRBV13 | CASSSSGTSGIQRIEQFF | TGTGCCAGCAGCTCCTCCGGGACTAGCGGGATTCAACGGATTGAGCAGTTCTTC
- | TRBJ1-6 | many | TRBV27 | CASSDLGGDNSPLHF | TGTGCCAGCAGTGACCTTGGCGGAGATAATTCACCCCTCCACTTT
- | TRBJ2-1 | many | TRBV29-1 | CSVEGQLGGYNEQFF | TGCAGCGTTGAAGGCCAGCTAGGGGGATACAATGAGCAGTTCTTC
- | TRBJ2-2 | many | TRBV28 | CASSLLGAGELFF | TGTGCCAGCAGCCTACTGGGGGCCGGGGAGCTGTTTTTT
TRBD1 | TRBJ1-2 | many | TRBV18 | CASSPTLQGALGYTF | TGTGCCAGCTCACCGACCCTACAGGGGGCTCTTGGCTACACCTTC
TRBD2 | TRBJ2-7 | many | TRBV3-1 | CASSHTRGELAGSYEQYF | TGTGCCAGCAGCCATACTAGAGGGGAGCTAGCGGGCTCCTACGAGCAGTACTTC
- | TRBJ2-7 | - | TRBV7-9 | CASSLLGGPYEQYF | TGTGCCAGCAGCTTACTTGGCGGCCCCTACGAGCAGTACTTC
- | TRBJ1-2 | few | TRBV5-5 | CASSLGRRANYGYTF | TGTGCCAGCAGCTTGGGTCGGCGAGCTAACTATGGCTACACCTTC
TRBD1 | TRBJ2-1 | - | TRBV4-3 | CASSRATGGNEQFF | TGCGCCAGCAGCCGCGCGACAGGGGGAAATGAGCAGTTCTTC
TRBD2 | TRBJ2-1 | many | TRBV12-3/TRBV12-4 | CASSVRDYGEQFF | TGTGCCAGCAGTGTCCGGGACTACGGTGAGCAGTTCTTC
- | TRBJ2-3 | few | TRBV5-1 | CASSAMTGAGQYF | TGCGCCAGCAGCGCGATGACAGGAGCAGGACAGTATTTT
- | TRBJ1-6 | many | TRBV12-3/TRBV12-4 | CASSLGDLGPYNSPLHF | TGTGCCAGCAGTCTCGGGGACCTGGGGCCCTATAATTCACCCCTCCACTTT
- | TRBJ2-7 | - | TRBV20-1 | CSVSLTVIPYEQYF | TGCAGTGTAAGTCTGACAGTCATTCCCTACGAGCAGTACTTC
- | TRBJ1-6 | few | TRBV12-3/TRBV12-4 | CATQRGGNSPLHF | TGTGCCACACAAAGAGGGGGTAATTCACCCCTCCACTTT
- | TRBJ2-7 | - | TRBV10-3 | CAISEETAYVAQYF | TGTGCCATCAGTGAAGAGACAGCCTACGTGGCGCAGTACTTC
TRBD1 | TRBJ1-2 | many | TRBV7-2 | CASSLAGTGTNYGYTF | TGTGCCAGCAGCTTAGCCGGGACAGGAACTAACTATGGCTACACCTTC
TRBD1 | TRBJ1-5 | - | TRBV10-3 | CAISGAGQGFVNQPQHF | TGTGCCATCAGTGGGGCGGGACAGGGATTTGTCAATCAGCCCCAGCATTTT
- | TRBJ1-1 | - | TRBV20-1 | CSAIEGWNTEAFF | TGCAGTGCCATCGAGGGCTGGAACACTGAAGCTTTCTTT
- | TRBJ2-5 | many | TRBV6-6 | CASSYSAKETQYF | TGTGCCAGCAGTTACTCAGCGAAAGAGACCCAGTACTTC
- | TRBJ1-6 | few | TRBV5-5 | CASSPGFGTNHSPLHF | TGTGCCAGCAGCCCTGGATTCGGGACGAACCATTCACCCCTCCACTTT
- | TRBJ2-3 | few | TRBV4-3 | CASSQMDRVWPPFVMTDTQYF | TGCGCCAGCAGCCAAATGGATCGGGTTTGGCCCCCCTTCGTAATGACAGATACGCAGTATTTT
TRBD2 | TRBJ2-3 | many | TRBV11-2 | CASSLGLAGGSDTQYF | TGTGCCAGCAGCCTGGGACTAGCGGGGGGGTCGGATACGCAGTATTTT
- | TRBJ1-2 | - | TRBV7-9 | CASSPTVITNYGYTF | TGTGCCAGCAGCCCGACGGTGATTACTAACTATGGCTACACCTTC
TRBD2 | TRBJ2-1 | many | TRBV7-3 | CASSLNQRLAGGPAYNEQFF | TGTGCCAGCAGCTTAAACCAGCGACTAGCGGGAGGCCCAGCTTACAATGAGCAGTTCTTC
TRBD1 | TRBJ2-1 | - | TRBV5-1 | CASTPNTGGAHNEQFF | TGCGCCAGCACTCCTAACACAGGGGGCGCCCACAATGAGCAGTTCTTC
- | TRBJ2-2 | few | TRBV10-2 | CASSEYKTGELFF | TGCGCCAGCAGTGAATATAAAACCGGGGAGCTGTTTTTT
TRBD1 | TRBJ2-7 | - | TRBV20-1 | CSALGTGTGSILSSYEQYF | TGCAGTGCCCTAGGGACGGGGACAGGGAGTATCCTATCCTCCTACGAGCAGTACTTC
TRBD2 | TRBJ2-1 | many | TRBV19 | CASSRREGLSYNEQFF | TGTGCCAGTAGCAGGAGGGAGGGCCTCTCGTACAATGAGCAGTTCTTC
- | TRBJ1-1 | - | TRBV6-1 | CASSYIQGNTEAFF | TGTGCCAGCAGTTATATACAGGGGAACACTGAAGCTTTCTTT
- | TRBJ1-2 | many | TRBV2 | CASRARGNNYGYTF | TGTGCCAGCAGAGCCCGGGGCAACAACTATGGCTACACCTTC
- | TRBJ1-6 | many | TRBV5-4 | CASSLAGGTLHF | TGTGCCAGCAGCTTGGCTGGGGGTACCCTCCACTTT
TRBD1 | TRBJ1-1 | many | TRBV5-4 | CASSLGQGANTEAFF | TGTGCCAGCAGCCTCGGACAGGGGGCTAATACTGAAGCTTTCTTT
TRBD1 | TRBJ2-1 | - | TRBV20-1 | CSASGTGERNEQFF | TGCAGTGCTAGTGGGACAGGGGAAAGGAATGAGCAGTTCTTC
- | TRBJ2-2 | few | TRBV6-2/TRBV6-3 | CASSYFRSSGELFF | TGTGCCAGCAGTTATTTTAGGAGTTCCGGGGAGCTGTTTTTT
- | TRBJ1-1 | many | TRBV6-1 | CASRIGQGGTEAFF | TGTGCCAGCAGAATAGGGCAGGGTGGAACTGAAGCTTTCTTT
- | TRBJ1-2 | - | TRBV4-3 | CASSQDLEGPRSFYGYTF | TGCGCCAGCAGCCAAGATTTGGAAGGGCCACGGTCTTTTTACGGCTACACCTTC
TRBD2 | TRBJ2-7 | many | TRBV2 | CASSQLAGEYEQYF | TGTGCCAGCAGTCAACTAGCGGGAGAGTACGAGCAGTACTTC
- | TRBJ2-7 | few | TRBV11-2 | CASSLGQNTYEQYF | TGTGCCAGCAGCTTAGGGCAGAACACCTACGAGCAGTACTTC